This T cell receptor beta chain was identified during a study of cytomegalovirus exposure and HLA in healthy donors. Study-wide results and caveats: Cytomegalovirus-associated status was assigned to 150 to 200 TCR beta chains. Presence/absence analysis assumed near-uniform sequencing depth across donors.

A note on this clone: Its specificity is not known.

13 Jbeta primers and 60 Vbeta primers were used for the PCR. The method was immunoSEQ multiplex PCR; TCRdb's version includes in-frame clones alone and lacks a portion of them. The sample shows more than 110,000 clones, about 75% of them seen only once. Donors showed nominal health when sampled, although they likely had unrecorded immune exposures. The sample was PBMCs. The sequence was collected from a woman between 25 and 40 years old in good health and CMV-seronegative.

The CDR3 here is CASSFAGTYNEQFF. CDR3 DNA sequence: TGTGCCAGCAGCTTTGCGGGGACCTACAATGAGCAGTTCTTC. The rearrangement joins TRBV11-2 to TRBJ2-1, with TRBD2 as a possible D gene (6 bases). The CDR3 spans 14 residues. Germline loops: CDR1 SGHAT, CDR2 FQNNGV. Trimming removed 3 bases at V and 2 bases at J, with 8 bases between. Variable domain in full (rest from reference TRBV11-2 and TRBJ2-1): EAGVAQSPRYKIIEKRQSVAFWCNPISGHATLYWYQQILGQGPKLLIQFQNNGVVDDSQLPKDRFSAERLKGVDSTLKIQPAKLEDSAVYLCASSFAGTYNEQFFGPGTRLTVL.